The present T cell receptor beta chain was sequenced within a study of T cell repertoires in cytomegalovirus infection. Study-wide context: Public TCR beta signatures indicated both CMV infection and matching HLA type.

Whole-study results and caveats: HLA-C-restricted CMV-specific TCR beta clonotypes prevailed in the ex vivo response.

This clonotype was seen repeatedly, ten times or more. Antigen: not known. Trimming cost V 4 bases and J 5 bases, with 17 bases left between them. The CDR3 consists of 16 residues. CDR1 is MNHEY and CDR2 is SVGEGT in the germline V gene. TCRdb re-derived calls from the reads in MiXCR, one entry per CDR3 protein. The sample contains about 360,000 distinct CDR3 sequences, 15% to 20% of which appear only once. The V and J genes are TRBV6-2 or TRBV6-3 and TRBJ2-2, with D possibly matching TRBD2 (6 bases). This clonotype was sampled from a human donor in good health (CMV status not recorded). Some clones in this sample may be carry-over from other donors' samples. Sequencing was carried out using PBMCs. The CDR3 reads CASSLLAGRNTGELFF. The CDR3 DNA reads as TGTGCCAGCAGTTTATTGGCGGGAAGAAATACCGGGGAGCTGTTTTTT.